Listed below are T cell receptor beta chains from one sample, sequenced in a study of blood T cell repertoires in COVID-19. Assay used: immunoSEQ multiplex PCR; TCRdb lists only in-frame clones, some missing. This sample has 88,000 or so clones; 80% to 90% occur once, and the top ten carry about 7.2%. The sequencing sample was made of peripheral blood. These receptors all stem from a man in his fifties or sixties with acute or convalescent COVID-19. Both conserved end residues are part of each CDR3. A D gene is named only where the DNA matches it firmly. Clone size is stated in some rows and not others, as once, few, many or a class when expanded.

size	J	V	D	CDR3	DNA
-	TRBJ1-5	TRBV12-3/TRBV12-4	-	CASSLTRDQPQHF	TGTGCCAGCAGTTTGACGAGGGATCAGCCCCAGCATTTT
-	TRBJ1-2	TRBV19	-	CASSSPRDSNPRIYGYTF	TGTGCCAGTAGTTCCCCCCGGGACTCTAACCCCCGAATCTATGGCTACACCTTC
-	TRBJ1-4	TRBV2	-	CASSEYTSVAEKLFF	TGTGCCAGCAGCGAATACACCTCCGTGGCTGAAAAACTGTTTTTT
few	TRBJ1-5	TRBV5-6	TRBD1	CASSLLGQGAWQPQHF	TGTGCCAGCAGCCTCCTGGGACAGGGGGCTTGGCAGCCCCAGCATTTT
-	TRBJ1-2	TRBV19	-	CASSSTGNYGYTF	TGTGCCAGTAGTAGTACAGGCAACTATGGCTACACCTTC
-	TRBJ1-3	TRBV19	-	CASSPRTVSLGNTIYF	TGTGCCAGTAGTCCCCGGACAGTTTCTCTTGGAAACACCATATATTTT
-	TRBJ1-6	TRBV10-3	-	CAISDDTANSPLHF	TGTGCCATCAGTGATGACACGGCAAATTCACCCCTCCACTTT
-	TRBJ2-7	TRBV6-5	TRBD2	CASYWTSGASYEQYF	TGTGCCAGTTATTGGACTAGCGGAGCCTCCTACGAGCAGTACTTC
-	TRBJ2-7	TRBV6-1	TRBD2	CASSDRWAGGYSSYEQYF	TGTGCCAGCAGTGATCGGTGGGCGGGAGGCTATAGCTCCTACGAGCAGTACTTC
-	TRBJ1-5	TRBV18	-	CASSPGDGIDSNQPQHF	TGTGCCAGCTCACCAGGAGACGGGATCGATAGCAATCAGCCCCAGCATTTT
-	TRBJ1-3	TRBV29-1	TRBD1	CSAVRGPAGNTIYF	TGCAGCGCTGTCAGGGGGCCCGCTGGAAACACCATATATTTT
-	TRBJ2-2	TRBV6-6	-	CASSYFGGQELFF	TGTGCCAGCAGTTACTTCGGTGGACAGGAGCTGTTTTTT
few	TRBJ2-1	TRBV11-2	-	CASSLAGLNEQFF	TGTGCCAGCAGCTTAGCAGGGCTCAATGAGCAGTTCTTC
once	TRBJ1-2	TRBV19	TRBD1	CASSKQIYPGQGINGYTF	TGTGCCAGTAGTAAACAAATTTATCCGGGACAGGGGATTAATGGCTACACCTTC
-	TRBJ2-2	TRBV10-1	-	CASSFTQGSGELFF	TGCGCCAGCAGCTTTACACAGGGATCCGGGGAGCTGTTTTTT
-	TRBJ1-2	TRBV6-1	-	CASSEALGVYGYTF	TGTGCCAGCAGTGAGGCGCTAGGGGTCTATGGCTACACCTTC
-	TRBJ1-2	TRBV28	-	CASSLSALGGQRYGYTF	TGTGCCAGCAGTTTATCGGCCCTCGGTGGACAGAGATATGGCTACACCTTC
few	TRBJ2-2	TRBV19	-	CASSITVNTGELFF	TGTGCCAGTAGTATTACGGTGAACACCGGGGAGCTGTTTTTT
-	TRBJ2-7	TRBV6-2/TRBV6-3	-	CASSYFGSSSYEQYF	TGTGCCAGCAGTTACTTCGGGTCGAGCTCCTACGAGCAGTACTTC
few	TRBJ2-7	TRBV7-2	TRBD2	CASSPGLAGGRSYEQYF	TGTGCCAGCAGCCCTGGGCTAGCGGGGGGTAGGTCCTACGAGCAGTACTTC
many	TRBJ2-1	TRBV7-3	-	CASSLVVGGGDNEQFF	TGTGCCAGCAGCTTAGTTGTTGGAGGTGGCGACAATGAGCAGTTCTTC
-	TRBJ2-7	TRBV6-2/TRBV6-3	-	CASSDSTYEQYF	TGTGCCAGCAGCGACAGCACCTACGAGCAGTACTTC
-	TRBJ2-1	TRBV6-4	TRBD2	CASRASSGRMNEQFF	TGTGCCAGCAGAGCCTCTAGCGGGAGAATGAATGAGCAGTTCTTC
-	TRBJ1-1	TRBV7-6	TRBD1	CASSSTGGGSTEAFF	TGTGCCAGCAGCTCGACAGGGGGCGGGAGCACTGAAGCTTTCTTT
-	TRBJ2-7	TRBV13	-	CASSFGVREQYF	TGTGCCAGCAGCTTCGGGGTCCGCGAGCAGTACTTC
-	TRBJ1-5	TRBV5-8	TRBD1	CASSDYRGSGQPQHF	TGTGCCAGCAGCGATTACAGGGGAAGCGGTCAGCCCCAGCATTTT
-	TRBJ2-5	TRBV9	-	CASSVLRWETQYF	TGTGCCAGCAGCGTGCTGAGGTGGGAGACCCAGTACTTC
-	TRBJ1-1	TRBV14	-	CASSQAGTEAFF	TGTGCCAGCAGCCAAGCGGGGACTGAAGCTTTCTTT
-	TRBJ1-1	TRBV6-5	-	CASSLEGGNTEAFF	TGTGCCAGCAGTTTGGAAGGAGGAAACACTGAAGCTTTCTTT
-	TRBJ2-5	TRBV6-5	-	CASSYSKAQGQETQYF	TGTGCCAGCAGTTACTCGAAGGCGCAGGGCCAAGAGACCCAGTACTTC
-	TRBJ1-3	TRBV5-1	-	CASSSDGSSGNTIYF	TGCGCCAGCAGCTCTGACGGGAGCTCTGGAAACACCATATATTTT
few	TRBJ1-4	TRBV11-2	-	CASSLRHSATNEKLFF	TGTGCCAGCAGCCTCCGACATTCTGCAACTAATGAAAAACTGTTTTTT
once	TRBJ2-7	TRBV7-9	-	CASSRDSGGFEQYF	TGTGCCAGCAGCCGGGACAGTGGGGGGTTCGAGCAGTACTTC
-	TRBJ2-3	TRBV19	TRBD1	CASSTHGTGVFGTQYF	TGTGCCAGTAGTACCCACGGGACAGGGGTTTTCGGTACGCAGTATTTT
once	TRBJ1-5	TRBV24-1	TRBD1	CATIQGFWQPQHF	TGTGCCACCATACAGGGGTTTTGGCAGCCCCAGCATTTT
-	TRBJ2-3	TRBV11-3	-	CASSLARVRCTDTQYF	TGTGCCAGCAGCTTAGCCAGGGTTCGGTGCACAGATACGCAGTATTTT
-	TRBJ2-3	TRBV10-1	TRBD2	CASSDVAGVTDTQYF	TGCGCCAGCAGTGATGTAGCGGGAGTTACAGATACGCAGTATTTT
-	TRBJ2-5	TRBV30	-	CAWTKLQGPQETQYF	TGTGCCTGGACGAAATTACAGGGTCCCCAAGAGACCCAGTACTTC
-	TRBJ1-1	TRBV27	-	CASSLQGGTEAFF	TGTGCCAGCAGTCTCCAGGGTGGGACTGAAGCTTTCTTT
few	TRBJ2-7	TRBV5-1	TRBD1	CASSTGQGKVYEQYF	TGCGCCAGCAGCACAGGACAGGGGAAAGTCTACGAGCAGTACTTC
-	TRBJ2-7	TRBV3-1/TRBV3-2	TRBD2	CASSRASGASSYEQYF	TGTGCCAGCAGCCGGGCTAGCGGAGCCAGCTCCTACGAGCAGTACTTC
-	TRBJ1-2	TRBV11-3	-	CASSYGLFYGYTF	TGTGCCAGCAGCTACGGACTTTTTTATGGCTACACCTTC
-	TRBJ1-4	TRBV7-2	-	CASSLDGRGNEKLFF	TGTGCCAGCAGCTTAGATGGCAGAGGAAATGAAAAACTGTTTTTT
-	TRBJ1-1	TRBV10-3	TRBD1	CAITSEGRTGGAAFF	TGTGCCATCACCTCCGAGGGCAGGACAGGCGGGGCGGCTTTCTTT